The clone carrying this T cell receptor (beta chain) was counted a few times. Antigen unknown. Amplification of TCR beta used genomic DNA extracted from peripheral blood. TRB rearrangements spanning V, D and J were amplified using mixed TRB-A/B primers. From the multiplex PCR reads, TCRdb called clonotypes with MiXCR, one entry per CDR3 protein. The sample includes 4,500 to 5,000 distinct CDR3 sequences, 33% of them seen just once. V dropped 2 bases and J dropped 0 bases, with 5 bases sitting between them. Germline-derived CDR1 and CDR2 are MNHEY and SVGAGI. This CDR3 contains 13 residues. The source of the sample is a study of T cell repertoires in aging, cancer and after chemotherapy. Study background: Chronic lymphocytic leukemia patients on fludarabine- or bendamustine-based regimens gave paired samples before and after chemotherapy.

Study-level points and caveats: In hematological cancer patients, infiltrated lymphoid organs may have impaired thymic emigration or peripheral T cell expansion.

The receptor comes from a human donor with a blood cancer. The specimen was blood. The J gene is TRBJ2-7, the V gene TRBV6-5; D not resolved. The CDR3 DNA reads TGTGCCAGCAGTTACGATGTCTCCTACGAGCAGTACTTC. It specifies CASSYDVSYEQYF.